Included here is one T cell receptor beta chain sequence, with context. Unmatched junction bases numbered 11, after V lost 2 bases and J lost 1 base. This CDR3 is built from 18 residues. Study processing details: By means of reference gene primer amplification, nucleated cell counts were estimated. TCRdb's table, derived via immunoSEQ multiplex PCR, lists solely in-frame clones and lacks some. Clone size and the V and J calls come from that table; the DNA yielded D and trimming. The sample has a few hundred thousand clones; around 89% are singletons. These data originate in a study of blood T cell repertoires in COVID-19. Study background: Spain, Italy and the United States supplied samples that represented acute and convalescent COVID-19. Nucleic acid was either cDNA or gDNA, and it came from T cells, B-cell-depleted T cells, or PBMCs.

The chain has TRBV6-7 and TRBJ1-5, with 7 bases identical to TRBD1. TRBV6-7 is sorted into the ORF group, with uncertain function. This TCR derives from a young man with acute or convalescent COVID-19. The source material was peripheral blood. The CDR3 spells CASSYLYPAGQSNQPQHF. DNA for the CDR3: TGTGCCAGCAGTTACCTATACCCCGCGGGACAGAGCAATCAGCCCCAGCATTTT.